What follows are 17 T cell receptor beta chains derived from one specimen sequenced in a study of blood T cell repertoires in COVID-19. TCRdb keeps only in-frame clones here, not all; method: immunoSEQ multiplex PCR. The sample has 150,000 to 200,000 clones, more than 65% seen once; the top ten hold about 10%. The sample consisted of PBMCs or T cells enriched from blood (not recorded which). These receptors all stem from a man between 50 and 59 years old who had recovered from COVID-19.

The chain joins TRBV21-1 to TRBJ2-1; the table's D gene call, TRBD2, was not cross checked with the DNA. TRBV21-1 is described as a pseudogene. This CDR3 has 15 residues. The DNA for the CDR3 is TGTGCCAGCAGCAAAGAGGACGGGACCTACAATGAGCAGTTCTTC. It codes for CASSKEDGTYNEQFF.

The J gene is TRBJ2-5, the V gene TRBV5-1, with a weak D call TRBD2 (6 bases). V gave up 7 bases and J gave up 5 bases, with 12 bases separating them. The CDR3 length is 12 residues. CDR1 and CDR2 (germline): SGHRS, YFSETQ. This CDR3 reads CASQQGGETQYF. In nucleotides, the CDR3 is TGCGCCAGCCAGCAGGGAGGCGAGACCCAGTACTTC.

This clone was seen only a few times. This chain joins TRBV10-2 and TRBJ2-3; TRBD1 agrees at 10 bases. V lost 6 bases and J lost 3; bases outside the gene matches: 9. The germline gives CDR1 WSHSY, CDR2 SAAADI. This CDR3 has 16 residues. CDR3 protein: CASSSGTGVSTDTQYF. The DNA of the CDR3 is TGCGCCAGCAGCTCCGGGACAGGGGTTTCGACAGATACGCAGTATTTT.

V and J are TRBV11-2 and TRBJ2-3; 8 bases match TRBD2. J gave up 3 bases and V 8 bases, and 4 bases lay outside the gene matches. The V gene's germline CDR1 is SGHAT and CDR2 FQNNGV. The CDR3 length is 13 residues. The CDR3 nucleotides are TGTGCCAGCGGTATAGCGGGGACAGATACGCAGTATTTT. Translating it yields CASGIAGTDTQYF.

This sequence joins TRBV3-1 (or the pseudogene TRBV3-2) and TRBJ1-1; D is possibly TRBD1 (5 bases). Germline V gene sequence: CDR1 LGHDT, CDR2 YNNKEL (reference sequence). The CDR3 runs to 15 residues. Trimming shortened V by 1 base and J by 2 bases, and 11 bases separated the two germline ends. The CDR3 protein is CASSQAGQGNTEAFF. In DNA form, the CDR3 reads TGTGCCAGCAGCCAAGCCGGTCAGGGAAACACTGAAGCTTTCTTT.

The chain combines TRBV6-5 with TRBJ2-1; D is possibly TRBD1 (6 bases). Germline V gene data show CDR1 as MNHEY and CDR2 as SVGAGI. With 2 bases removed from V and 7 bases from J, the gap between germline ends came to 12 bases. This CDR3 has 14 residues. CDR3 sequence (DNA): TGTGCCAGCAGTTACACCACACAGGGAAATGAGCAGTTCTTC. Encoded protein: CASSYTTQGNEQFF.

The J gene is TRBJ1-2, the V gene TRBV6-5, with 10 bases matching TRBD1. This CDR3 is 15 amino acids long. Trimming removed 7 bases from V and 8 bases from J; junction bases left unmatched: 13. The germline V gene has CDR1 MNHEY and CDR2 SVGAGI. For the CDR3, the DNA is TGTGCCAGCAACCCCAGGGGACAGGGGCTTGGCGGCTACACCTTC. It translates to CASNPRGQGLGGYTF.

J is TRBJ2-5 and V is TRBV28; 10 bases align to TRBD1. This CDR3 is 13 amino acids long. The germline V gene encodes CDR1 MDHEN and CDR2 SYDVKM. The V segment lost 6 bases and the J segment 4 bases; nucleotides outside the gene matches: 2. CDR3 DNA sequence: TGTGCCAGCAGGAGGACAGGGGGAGAGACCCAGTACTTC. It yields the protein CASRRTGGETQYF.

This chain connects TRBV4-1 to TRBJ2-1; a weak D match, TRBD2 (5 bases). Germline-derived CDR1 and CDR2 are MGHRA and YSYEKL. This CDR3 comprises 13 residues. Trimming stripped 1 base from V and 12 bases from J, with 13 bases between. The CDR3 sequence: CASSQGTPGGQFF. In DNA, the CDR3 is TGCGCCAGCAGCCAAGGGACTCCGGGTGGGCAGTTCTTC.

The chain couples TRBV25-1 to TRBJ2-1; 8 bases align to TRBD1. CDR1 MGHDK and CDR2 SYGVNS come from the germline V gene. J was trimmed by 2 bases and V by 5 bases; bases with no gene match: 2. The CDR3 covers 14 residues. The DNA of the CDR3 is TGTGCCAGCAGTCCGACAGGGGCCTACAATGAGCAGTTCTTC. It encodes CASSPTGAYNEQFF. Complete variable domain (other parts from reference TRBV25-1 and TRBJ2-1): EADIYQTPRYLVIGTGKKITLECSQTMGHDKMYWYQQDPGMELHLIHYSYGVNSTEKGDLSSESTVSRIRTEHFPLTLESARPSHTSQYLCASSPTGAYNEQFFGPGTRLTVL.

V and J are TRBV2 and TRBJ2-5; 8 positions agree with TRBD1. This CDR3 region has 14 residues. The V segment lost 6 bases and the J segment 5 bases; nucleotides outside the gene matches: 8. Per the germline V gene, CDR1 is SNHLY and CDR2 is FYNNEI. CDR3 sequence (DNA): TGTGCCAGCAGGGCCGGGACAGGCTTGGAGACCCAGTACTTC. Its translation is CASRAGTGLETQYF.

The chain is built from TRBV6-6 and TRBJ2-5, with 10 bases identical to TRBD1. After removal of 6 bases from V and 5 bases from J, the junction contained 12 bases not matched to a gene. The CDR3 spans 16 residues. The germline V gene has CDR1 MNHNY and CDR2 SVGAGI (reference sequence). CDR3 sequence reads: CASRTPGTGVEETQYF. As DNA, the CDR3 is TGTGCCAGCAGGACCCCCGGGACAGGGGTCGAGGAGACCCAGTACTTC.

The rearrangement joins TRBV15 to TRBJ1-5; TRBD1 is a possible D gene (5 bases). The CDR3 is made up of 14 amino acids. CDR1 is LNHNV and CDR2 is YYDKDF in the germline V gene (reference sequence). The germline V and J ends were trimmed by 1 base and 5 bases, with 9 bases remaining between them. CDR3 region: CATSRGTGDQPQHF. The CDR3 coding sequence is TGTGCCACCAGCAGAGGTACGGGGGATCAGCCCCAGCATTTT.

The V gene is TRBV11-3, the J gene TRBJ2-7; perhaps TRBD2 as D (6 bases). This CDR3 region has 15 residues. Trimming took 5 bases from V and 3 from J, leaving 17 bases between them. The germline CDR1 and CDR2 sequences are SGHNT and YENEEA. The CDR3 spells CASSPRSGAHYEQYF. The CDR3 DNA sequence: TGTGCCAGCAGCCCCCGTAGCGGAGCCCACTACGAGCAGTACTTC.

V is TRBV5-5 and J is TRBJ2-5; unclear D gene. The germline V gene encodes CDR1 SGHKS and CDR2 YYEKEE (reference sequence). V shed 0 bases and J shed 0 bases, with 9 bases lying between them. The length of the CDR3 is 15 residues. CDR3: CASSLGRHNQETQYF. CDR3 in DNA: TGTGCCAGCAGCTTGGGAAGACACAACCAAGAGACCCAGTACTTC.

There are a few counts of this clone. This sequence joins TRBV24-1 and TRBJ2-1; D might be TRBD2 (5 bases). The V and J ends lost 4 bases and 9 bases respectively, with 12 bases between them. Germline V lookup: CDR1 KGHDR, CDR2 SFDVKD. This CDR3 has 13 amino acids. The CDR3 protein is CATSEIYGSEQFF. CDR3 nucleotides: TGTGCCACCAGTGAAATCTATGGGAGTGAGCAGTTCTTC.

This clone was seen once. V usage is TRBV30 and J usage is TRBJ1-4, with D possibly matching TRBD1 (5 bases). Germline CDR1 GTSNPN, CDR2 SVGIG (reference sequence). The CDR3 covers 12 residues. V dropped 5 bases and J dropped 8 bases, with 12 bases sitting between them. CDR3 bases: TGTGCCTGGTCCAGGGTGGGGGAAAAACTGTTTTTT. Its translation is CAWSRVGEKLFF.